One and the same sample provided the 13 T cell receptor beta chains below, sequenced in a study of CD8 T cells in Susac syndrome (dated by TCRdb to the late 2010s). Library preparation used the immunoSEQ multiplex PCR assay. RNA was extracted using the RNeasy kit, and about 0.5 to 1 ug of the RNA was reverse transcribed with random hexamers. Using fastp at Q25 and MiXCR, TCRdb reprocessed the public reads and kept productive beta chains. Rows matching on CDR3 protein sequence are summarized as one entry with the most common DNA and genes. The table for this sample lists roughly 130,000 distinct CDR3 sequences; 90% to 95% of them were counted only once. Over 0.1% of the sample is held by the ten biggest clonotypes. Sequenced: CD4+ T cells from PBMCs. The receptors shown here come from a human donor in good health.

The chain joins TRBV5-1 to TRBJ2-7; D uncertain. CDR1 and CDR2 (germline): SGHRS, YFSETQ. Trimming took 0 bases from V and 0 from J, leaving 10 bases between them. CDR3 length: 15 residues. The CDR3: CASSLDAPSSYEQYF. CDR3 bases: TGCGCCAGCAGCTTGGATGCACCAAGCTCCTACGAGCAGTACTTC.

CDR3: CASSFGGVGTGELFF. The CDR3 DNA follows: TGTGCCAGCAGTTTCGGGGGAGTGGGGACCGGGGAGCTGTTTTTT. V usage is TRBV12-3 or TRBV12-4 and J usage is TRBJ2-2; maybe TRBD2 (6 bases). The CDR3 contains 15 residues. V was shortened by 3 bases and J by 5 bases, with 13 bases between the two germline ends.

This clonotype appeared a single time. Here the CDR3 DNA reads TGTGCCAGCATCCCCCCGGGAGGGATGGGGACTGAAGCTTTCTTT. This encodes CASIPPGGMGTEAFF. The gene calls are TRBV6-5 and TRBJ1-1; D call uncertain. V lost 7 bases and J lost 5, with 20 bases in between. Germline V CDR1 and CDR2: MNHEY, SVGAGI. The CDR3 is made up of 15 amino acids.

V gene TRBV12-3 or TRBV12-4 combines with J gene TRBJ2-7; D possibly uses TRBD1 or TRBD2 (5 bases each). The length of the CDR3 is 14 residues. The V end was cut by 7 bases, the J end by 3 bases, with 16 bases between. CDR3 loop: CASTADRGGYEQYF. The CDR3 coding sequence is TGTGCCAGCACCGCCGACAGAGGAGGCTACGAGCAGTACTTC.

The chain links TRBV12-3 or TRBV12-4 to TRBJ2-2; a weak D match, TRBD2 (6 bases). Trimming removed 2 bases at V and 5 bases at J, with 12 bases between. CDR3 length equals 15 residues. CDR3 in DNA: TGTGCCAGCAGTTTACGCGGGACGGTTACCGGGGAGCTGTTTTTT. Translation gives CASSLRGTVTGELFF.

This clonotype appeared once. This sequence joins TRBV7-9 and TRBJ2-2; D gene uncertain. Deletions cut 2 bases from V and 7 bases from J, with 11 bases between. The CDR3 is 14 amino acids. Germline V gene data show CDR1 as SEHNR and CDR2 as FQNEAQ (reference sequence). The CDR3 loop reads CASSLSVLFGELFF. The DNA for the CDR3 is TGTGCCAGCAGCTTAAGCGTGCTCTTCGGGGAGCTGTTTTTT.

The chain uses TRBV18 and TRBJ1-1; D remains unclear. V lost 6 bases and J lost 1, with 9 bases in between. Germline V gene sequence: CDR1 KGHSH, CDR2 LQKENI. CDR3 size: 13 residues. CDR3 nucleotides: TGTGCCAGCTCTATGGTCGGGAACACTGAAGCTTTCTTT. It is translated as CASSMVGNTEAFF.

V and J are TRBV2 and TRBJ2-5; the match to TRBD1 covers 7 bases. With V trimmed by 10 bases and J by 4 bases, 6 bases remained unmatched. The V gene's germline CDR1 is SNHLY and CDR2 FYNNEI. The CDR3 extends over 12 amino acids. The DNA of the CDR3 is TGTGCCACCCTGTACAGGGGAGAGACCCAGTACTTC. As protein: CATLYRGETQYF.

The CDR3 protein is CSVASGQQNQPQHF. The CDR3, as DNA: TGCAGCGTTGCATCAGGACAGCAGAATCAGCCCCAGCATTTT. This rearrangement joins TRBV29-1 to TRBJ1-5, with D tentatively TRBD1 (6 bases). From germline, CDR1 is SQVTM and CDR2 ANQGSEA. The CDR3 consists of 14 residues. V lost 4 bases to trimming and J lost 4 bases, with 14 bases between them.

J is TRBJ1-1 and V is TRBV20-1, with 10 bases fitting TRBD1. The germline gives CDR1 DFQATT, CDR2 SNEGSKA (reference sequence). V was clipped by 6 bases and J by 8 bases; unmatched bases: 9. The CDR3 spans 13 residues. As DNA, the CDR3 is TGCAGTGCAAGGACAGGGGGAAGACACGAAGCTTTCTTT. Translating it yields CSARTGGRHEAFF.

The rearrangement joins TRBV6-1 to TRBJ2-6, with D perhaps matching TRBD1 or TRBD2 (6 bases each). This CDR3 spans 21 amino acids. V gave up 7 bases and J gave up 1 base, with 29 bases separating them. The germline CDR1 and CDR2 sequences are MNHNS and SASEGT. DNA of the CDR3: TGTGCCAGCAACCTCTCGGCTCGGGGGCCTGCGGGGCTTTCTGGGGCCAACGTCCTGACTTTC. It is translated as CASNLSARGPAGLSGANVLTF.

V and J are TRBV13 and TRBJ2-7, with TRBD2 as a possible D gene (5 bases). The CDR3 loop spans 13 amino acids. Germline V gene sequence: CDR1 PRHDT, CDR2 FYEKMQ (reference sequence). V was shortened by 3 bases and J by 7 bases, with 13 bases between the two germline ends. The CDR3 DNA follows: TGTGCCAGCAGCTTGGGTCGAGGGCGGGAGCAGTACTTC. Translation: CASSLGRGREQYF.

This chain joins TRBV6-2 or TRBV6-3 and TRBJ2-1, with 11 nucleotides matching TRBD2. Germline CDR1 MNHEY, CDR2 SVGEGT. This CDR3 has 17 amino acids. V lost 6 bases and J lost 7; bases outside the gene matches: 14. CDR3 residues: CASSGGGLAGGSNEQFF. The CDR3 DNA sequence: TGTGCCAGCAGCGGAGGAGGGCTAGCGGGAGGCTCTAATGAGCAGTTCTTC.